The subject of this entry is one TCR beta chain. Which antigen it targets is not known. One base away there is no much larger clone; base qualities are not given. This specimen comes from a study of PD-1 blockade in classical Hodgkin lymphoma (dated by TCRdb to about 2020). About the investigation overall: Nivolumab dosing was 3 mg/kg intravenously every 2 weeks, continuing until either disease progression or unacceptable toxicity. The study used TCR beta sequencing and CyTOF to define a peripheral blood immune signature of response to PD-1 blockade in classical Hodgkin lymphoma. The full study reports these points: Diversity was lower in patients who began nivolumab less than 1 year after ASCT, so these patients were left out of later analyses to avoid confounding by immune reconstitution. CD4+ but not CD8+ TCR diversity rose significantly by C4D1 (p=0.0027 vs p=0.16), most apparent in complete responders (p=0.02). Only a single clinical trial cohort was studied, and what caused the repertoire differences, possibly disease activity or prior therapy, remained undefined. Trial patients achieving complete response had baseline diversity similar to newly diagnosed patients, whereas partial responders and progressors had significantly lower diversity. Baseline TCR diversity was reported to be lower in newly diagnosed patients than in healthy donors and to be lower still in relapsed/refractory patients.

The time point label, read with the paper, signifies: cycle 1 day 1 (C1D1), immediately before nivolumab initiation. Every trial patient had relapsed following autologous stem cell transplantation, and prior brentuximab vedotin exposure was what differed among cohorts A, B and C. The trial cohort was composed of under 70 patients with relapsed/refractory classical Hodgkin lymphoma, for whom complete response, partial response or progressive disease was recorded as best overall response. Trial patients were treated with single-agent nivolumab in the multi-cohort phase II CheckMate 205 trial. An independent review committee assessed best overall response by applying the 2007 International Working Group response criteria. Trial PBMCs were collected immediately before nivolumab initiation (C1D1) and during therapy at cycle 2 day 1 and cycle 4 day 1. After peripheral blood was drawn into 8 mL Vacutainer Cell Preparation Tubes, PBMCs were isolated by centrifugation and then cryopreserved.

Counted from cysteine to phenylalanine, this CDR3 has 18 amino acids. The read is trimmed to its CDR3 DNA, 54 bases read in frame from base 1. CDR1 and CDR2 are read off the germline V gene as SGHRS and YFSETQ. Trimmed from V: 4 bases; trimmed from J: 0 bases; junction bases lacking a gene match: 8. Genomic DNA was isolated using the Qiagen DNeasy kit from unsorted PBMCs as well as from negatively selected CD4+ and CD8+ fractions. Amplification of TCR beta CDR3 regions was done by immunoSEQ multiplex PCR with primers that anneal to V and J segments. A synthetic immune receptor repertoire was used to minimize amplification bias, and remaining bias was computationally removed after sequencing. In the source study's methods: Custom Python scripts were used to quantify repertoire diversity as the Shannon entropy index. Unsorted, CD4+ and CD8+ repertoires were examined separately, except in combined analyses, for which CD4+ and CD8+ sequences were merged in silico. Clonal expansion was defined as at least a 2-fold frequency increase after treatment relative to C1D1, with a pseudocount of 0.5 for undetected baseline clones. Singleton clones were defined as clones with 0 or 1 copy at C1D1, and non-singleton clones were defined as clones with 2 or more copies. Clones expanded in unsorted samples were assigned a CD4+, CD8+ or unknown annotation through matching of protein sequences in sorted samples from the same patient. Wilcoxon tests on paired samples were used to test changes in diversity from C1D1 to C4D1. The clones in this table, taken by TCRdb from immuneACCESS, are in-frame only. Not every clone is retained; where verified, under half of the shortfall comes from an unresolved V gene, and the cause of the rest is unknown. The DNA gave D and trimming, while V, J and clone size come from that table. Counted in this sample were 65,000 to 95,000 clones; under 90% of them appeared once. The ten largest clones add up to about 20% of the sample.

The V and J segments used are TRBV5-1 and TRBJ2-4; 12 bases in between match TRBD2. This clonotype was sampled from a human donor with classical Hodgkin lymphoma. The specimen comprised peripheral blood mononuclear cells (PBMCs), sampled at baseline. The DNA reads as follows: TGCGCCAGCAGCCTAGGACTAGCGGGGCAACTAGCCAAAAACATTCAGTACTTC. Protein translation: CASSLGLAGQLAKNIQYF. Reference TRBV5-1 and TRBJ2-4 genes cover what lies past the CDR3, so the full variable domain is KAGVTQTPRYLIKTRGQQVTLSCSPISGHRSVSWYQQTPGQGLQFLFEYFSETQRNKGNFPGRFSGRQFSNSRSEMNVSTLELGDSALYLCASSLGLAGQLAKNIQYFGAGTRLSVL.